This paragraph covers one T cell receptor (beta chain) sequence. The antigen remains unidentified. The sample belongs to a study of PD-1 blockade in classical Hodgkin lymphoma. Clones were read by immunoSEQ multiplex PCR, and TCRdb kept only the in-frame ones, dropping some. The sample holds about 58,000 clones, 91% seen once. The V and J ends lost 1 base and 2 bases respectively, with 18 bases between them. The CDR3 has 17 amino acids. Germline CDR1 and CDR2: MGHDK and SYGVNS. Every one of the patients relapsed after autologous stem cell transplantation (brentuximab vedotin exposure was variable). Overall study results and limits: The diversity seen at baseline in complete responders resembled that of newly diagnosed patients. Relative to healthy donors, newly diagnosed patients reportedly had lower baseline TCR diversity, which was reported as lower still in relapsed/refractory patients.

The gene calls are TRBV25-1 and TRBJ2-7; possibly TRBD2 for D (6 bases). The source was peripheral blood mononuclear cells (PBMCs), collected before the second cycle of nivolumab. The clonotype comes from a human donor with classical Hodgkin lymphoma. CDR3 sequence: CASSEWGPGGGTYEQYF. DNA for the CDR3: TGTGCCAGCAGTGAATGGGGACCAGGTGGGGGGACCTACGAGCAGTACTTC.